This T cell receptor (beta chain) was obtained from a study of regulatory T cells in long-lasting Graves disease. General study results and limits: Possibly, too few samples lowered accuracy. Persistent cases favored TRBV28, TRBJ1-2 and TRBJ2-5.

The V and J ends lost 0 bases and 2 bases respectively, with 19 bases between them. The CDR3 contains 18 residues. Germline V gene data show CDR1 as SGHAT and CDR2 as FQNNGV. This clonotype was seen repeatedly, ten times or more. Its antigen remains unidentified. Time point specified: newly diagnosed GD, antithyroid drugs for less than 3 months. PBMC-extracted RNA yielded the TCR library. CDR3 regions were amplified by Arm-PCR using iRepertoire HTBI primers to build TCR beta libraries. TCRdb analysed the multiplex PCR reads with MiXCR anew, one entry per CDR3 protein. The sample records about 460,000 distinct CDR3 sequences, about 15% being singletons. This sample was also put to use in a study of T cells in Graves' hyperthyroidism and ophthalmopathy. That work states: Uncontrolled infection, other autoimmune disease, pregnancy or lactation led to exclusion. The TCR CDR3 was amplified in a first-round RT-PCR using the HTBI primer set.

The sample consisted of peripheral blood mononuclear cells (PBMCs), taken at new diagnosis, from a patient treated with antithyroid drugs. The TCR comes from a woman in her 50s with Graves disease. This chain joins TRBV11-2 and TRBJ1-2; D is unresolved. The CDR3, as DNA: TGTGCCAGCAGCTTAGATCGGGTACGTGGACCTCACAACTATGGCTACACCTTC. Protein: CASSLDRVRGPHNYGYTF. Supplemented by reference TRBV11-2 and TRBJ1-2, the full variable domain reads EAGVAQSPRYKIIEKRQSVAFWCNPISGHATLYWYQQILGQGPKLLIQFQNNGVVDDSQLPKDRFSAERLKGVDSTLKIQPAKLEDSAVYLCASSLDRVRGPHNYGYTFGSGTRLTVV.